This T cell receptor beta chain was sequenced for a study of blood T cell repertoires in COVID-19. At the level of the study: Sample material is recorded as cDNA or gDNA derived from T cells, B-cell-depleted T cells, or PBMCs.

Authors' analysis steps: Estimated nucleated cell counts came from reference gene primer amplification. Measured with immunoSEQ multiplex PCR; TCRdb has only the in-frame clones, and not every one. That table supplies the V and J calls and clone size; D and trimming were determined from the DNA. The data show approximately 150,000 clones, about nine tenths seen once. CDR3 length: 18 residues. The germline gives CDR1 SGHTA, CDR2 FQGNSA. V lost 5 bases, J lost 4 bases, and 11 bases stayed unmatched. V usage is TRBV7-2 and J usage is TRBJ2-2; 12 bases align to TRBD2. This clonotype was obtained from a woman in her fifties or sixties with active or convalescent COVID-19. Material for sequencing was peripheral blood. The CDR3, as DNA: TGTGCCAGCAGCGAATACCAACTAGCGGGGGGCTCCACCGGGGAGCTGTTTTTT. Amino acid sequence: CASSEYQLAGGSTGELFF.